A selection of T cell receptor beta chains follows, all from one sample in a study of patients and donors after allogeneic stem cell transplantation. One entry per CDR3 protein results from TCRdb running MiXCR on the RT-PCR reads. This repertoire shows about 400,000 distinct CDR3 sequences, approximately 16% found once; its top ten account for around 7.2%. Material for sequencing was blood, either unsorted or a sorted T cell fraction (not recorded which). These receptors came from a human donor who was either an allogeneic HSCT recipient or a stem cell or donor lymphocyte infusion donor (not recorded which). It is not recorded whose cells these are; they may come from a transplant donor. Each CDR3 is given with its conserved first and last residue. A D gene is named only where the DNA matches it firmly. Size tells how often a clone was seen (once, few, many) or the class of an expanded clone, and some rows leave it out.

abundance	v_gene	j_gene	d_gene	CDR3nt	CDR3aa
.	TRBV5-4	TRBJ2-1	TRBD2	TGTGCCAGCAGCCCTACTAGGGTAGCGGGGGGGGTCGAGCAGTTCTTC	CASSPTRVAGGVEQFF
.	TRBV12-5	TRBJ2-6	.	TGTGCTAGTGGTTTGAAGGAGGGGGCTGGGGCCAACGTCCTGACTTTC	CASGLKEGAGANVLTF
few	TRBV28	TRBJ2-4	.	TGTGCCAGCAGTCCCCTTGGGACGGGCCCTGGTAACATTCAGTACTTC	CASSPLGTGPGNIQYF
few	TRBV3-1	TRBJ1-6	.	TGTGCCAGCAGCCTCCGACCGACTCATAATTCACCCCTCCACTTT	CASSLRPTHNSPLHF
few	TRBV4-2	TRBJ1-3	.	TGTGCCAGCAGCGTACAAACAGGGGGAAACACCATATATTTT	CASSVQTGGNTIYF
few	TRBV7-2	TRBJ1-1	TRBD1	TGTGCCAGCAGCCCAGGACAGGGCAGGAACACTGAAGCTTTCTTT	CASSPGQGRNTEAFF
.	TRBV29-1	TRBJ1-2	TRBD1	TGCAGCGTGCAGGTCCCGGGACAGCCCCTCTTCGGCTACACCTTC	CSVQVPGQPLFGYTF
.	TRBV20-1	TRBJ1-1	.	TGCAGTGCTAGGGGGACTGGGACCACTGAAGCTTTCTTT	CSARGTGTTEAFF
.	TRBV20-1	TRBJ2-5	.	TGCAGTGCTAGAGATCTCGGCCGAGAGACCCAGTACTTC	CSARDLGRETQYF
.	TRBV20-1	TRBJ1-5	.	TGCAGTGCTAAGTGGGGTGGGAGCAATCAGCCCCAGCATTTT	CSAKWGGSNQPQHF
.	TRBV20-1	TRBJ2-1	.	TGCAGTGCTAGGCTGCTCGACAATGAGCAGTTCTTC	CSARLLDNEQFF
.	TRBV20-1	TRBJ2-5	.	TGCAGTGCTCGGGACTCCCTAAGGGAGACCCAGTACTTC	CSARDSLRETQYF
few	TRBV5-1	TRBJ2-3	.	TGCGCCAGCAGCTTCGGACTCCAGCAGAATTTT	CASSFGLQQNF
few	TRBV7-2	TRBJ2-7	.	TGTGCCAGCAGCCTCTTCGGGACGAACTTCTACGAGCAGTACTTC	CASSLFGTNFYEQYF
few	TRBV20-1	TRBJ2-1	.	TGCAGTGCTGCCGCGGACTATCGGTACAATGAGCAGTTCTTC	CSAAADYRYNEQFF
few	TRBV10-3	TRBJ2-7	TRBD1	TGTGCCATCAGTGAGTGGGGACAGGGCTACGAGCAGTACTTC	CAISEWGQGYEQYF
.	TRBV20-1	TRBJ1-2	.	TGCAGTGCCCCGCGGCCCTATGGCTACACCTTC	CSAPRPYGYTF
many	TRBV5-1	TRBJ2-1	TRBD1	TGCGCCAGCAGCGGAATCCGGGACAGGGAATACAATGAGCAGTTCTTC	CASSGIRDREYNEQFF
few	TRBV29-1	TRBJ2-5	TRBD2	TGCAGCGTTGATCACAGGACTAGTCTTGGAGAGACCCAGTACTTC	CSVDHRTSLGETQYF
.	TRBV3-1	TRBJ2-7	.	TGTGCCAGCAGCCAAGTCCCGGCAGCCCCCTACGAGCAGTACTTC	CASSQVPAAPYEQYF
few	TRBV29-1	TRBJ2-3	TRBD1	TGCAGCGCCCCGGGGACAGCTGGGGATACGCAGTATTTT	CSAPGTAGDTQYF
.	TRBV20-1	TRBJ2-7	TRBD1	TGCAGTGGGGTCCGACAGGGTGGCCTCGAGCAGTACTTC	CSGVRQGGLEQYF
.	TRBV2	TRBJ1-1	.	TGTGCCAGCAGTGAAATTTGGGGCGGTGAAGCTTTCTTT	CASSEIWGGEAFF
.	TRBV27	TRBJ2-1	TRBD1	TGTGCCAGCCGACGGGGACAGGGGCATGAGCAGTTCTTC	CASRRGQGHEQFF
few	TRBV12-3/TRBV12-4	TRBJ2-2	TRBD2	TGTGCCAGCAGTTTAGCCGGACTAGCGGGAACCGGGGAGCTGTTTTTT	CASSLAGLAGTGELFF
many	TRBV4-3	TRBJ1-1	.	TGCGCCAGCAGTCAACTCTCAAACACTGAAGCTTTCTTT	CASSQLSNTEAFF
.	TRBV19	TRBJ2-1	TRBD2	TGTGCCAGTAGTATAGTGGGACTAGCGGGAGGCAAGGTTTACAATGAGCAGTTCTTC	CASSIVGLAGGKVYNEQFF
once	TRBV27	TRBJ2-7	.	TGTGCCAGCAGTTTATCCCCGGACAACTTAACCTACGAGCAGTACTTC	CASSLSPDNLTYEQYF
.	TRBV7-2	TRBJ2-2	.	TGTGCCAGCAGCTTAGAGATCACCGGGGAGCTGTTTTTT	CASSLEITGELFF
.	TRBV12-3/TRBV12-4	TRBJ2-3	TRBD2	TGTGCCAGCAGTTTAAAAGCGGGGGGAGATACGCAGTATTTT	CASSLKAGGDTQYF
.	TRBV2	TRBJ1-1	.	TGTGCCAGCCCGGGGCCTTGGGACACTGAAGCTTTCTTT	CASPGPWDTEAFF
.	TRBV3-1	TRBJ1-1	.	TGTGCCAGCAGTAGGAAAGGGAACACTGAAGCTTTCTTT	CASSRKGNTEAFF
.	TRBV4-1	TRBJ1-2	.	TGCGCCAGCAGCCAAGACTGGGGCATACGAAACTATGGCTACACCTTC	CASSQDWGIRNYGYTF
.	TRBV28	TRBJ2-1	.	TGTGCCATCTTAGCTCGTGGGAGCTCCTACAATGAGCAGTTCTTC	CAILARGSSYNEQFF
few	TRBV3-1	TRBJ2-5	.	TGTGCCAGCAGCCATGGTGTAGGTCAAGAGACCCAGTACTTC	CASSHGVGQETQYF
.	TRBV5-1	TRBJ2-4	TRBD1	TGCGCCAGCAGCCCGACAGGGGTAGTGGAAAACATTCAGTACTTC	CASSPTGVVENIQYF
.	TRBV11-3	TRBJ2-3	.	TGTGCCAGCAGCTTAGGGGGGACCCACAGTGGCGATACGCAGTATTTT	CASSLGGTHSGDTQYF
few	TRBV12-3/TRBV12-4	TRBJ1-2	.	TGTGCCAGCAGTCCCAGGCGCCGGGGGCTATATGGCTACACCTTC	CASSPRRRGLYGYTF
few	TRBV25-1	TRBJ2-7	.	TGTGCCAGCAGTGAAACGGGCTACGAGCAGTACTTC	CASSETGYEQYF
few	TRBV2	TRBJ2-7	TRBD1	TGTGCCAGCAGTGCCCAACGTTCAGGGGGTCGGGAGTACTTC	CASSAQRSGGREYF
many	TRBV20-1	TRBJ1-3	.	TGCAGTGCTAGAGATATGCGTGGAGCCTCTGGAAACACCATATATTTT	CSARDMRGASGNTIYF
few	TRBV2	TRBJ2-2	.	TGTGCCAGCAGTGGAGCAACACCCTTCACCGGGGAGCTGTTTTTT	CASSGATPFTGELFF
few	TRBV6-2/TRBV6-3	TRBJ2-7	TRBD2	TGTGCCAGCACCCGACTAGCGGGGTTTGCCTACGAGCAGTACTTC	CASTRLAGFAYEQYF
.	TRBV3-1	TRBJ1-1	.	TGTGCCAGCAGCCAAGTCCGGGCTCGCGAAGCTTTCTTT	CASSQVRAREAFF
once	TRBV9	TRBJ1-1	.	TGTGCCAGCAGCGTAGATTTAACGGGGCAGGGGTCTGAAGCTTTCTTT	CASSVDLTGQGSEAFF
.	TRBV7-3	TRBJ1-6	TRBD1	TGTGCCAGCAGCCGTATCCGGGACAGGGGGAATTCACCCCTCCACTTT	CASSRIRDRGNSPLHF
.	TRBV12-3/TRBV12-4	TRBJ2-4	TRBD2	TGTGCCAGCAGCCCGGGACTAGCGGGGGGCCGGTGGACCAAAAACATTCAGTACTTC	CASSPGLAGGRWTKNIQYF
.	TRBV5-6	TRBJ2-5	.	TGTGCCAGCAGCTTAGGGACGGGAGAGACCCAGTACTTC	CASSLGTGETQYF
few	TRBV7-7	TRBJ2-7	.	TGTGCTAGCAGCTTAACTTTCCGAGACGACGAGCAGTACTTC	CASSLTFRDDEQYF
few	TRBV7-9	TRBJ2-1	.	TGTGCCAGCAGCCCGGCTACCTCTCCCTACAATGAGCAGTTCTTC	CASSPATSPYNEQFF
few	TRBV28	TRBJ2-7	.	TGTGCCAGCAGACCTGGCGGGAACTCCTACGAGCAGTACTTC	CASRPGGNSYEQYF
.	TRBV6-1	TRBJ1-4	.	TGTGCCAGCAATCCTGGCTTAGGCCGTAATGAAAAACTGTTTTTT	CASNPGLGRNEKLFF
.	TRBV7-9	TRBJ2-5	TRBD1	TGTGCCAGCAGCTTAGTAGTCGGGACAGGGGGCGAGACCCAGTACTTC	CASSLVVGTGGETQYF
.	TRBV11-3	TRBJ1-1	.	TGTGCCAGCAGCTTAGAAGGGGCGGCTTTCTTT	CASSLEGAAFF
.	TRBV6-5	TRBJ2-1	TRBD2	TGTGCCAGCAGTTACTCGGGACTACCATACAATGAGCAGTTCTTC	CASSYSGLPYNEQFF
few	TRBV10-3	TRBJ2-7	TRBD1	TGTGCCATCAATAATCCGGGACAGGGAGCTGGAGAGCAGTACTTC	CAINNPGQGAGEQYF
few	TRBV11-2	TRBJ2-3	TRBD2	TGTGCCAGCAGCCGGGAGGGAGATACGCAGTATTTT	CASSREGDTQYF
.	TRBV27	TRBJ2-7	.	TGTGCCAGCAGTGTAATAGGTCGGTCCTACGAGCAGTACTTC	CASSVIGRSYEQYF
few	TRBV15	TRBJ1-1	TRBD1	TGTGCCACCAGCAGAGATCTTACAGGGGTTAAGAACACTGAAGCTTTCTTT	CATSRDLTGVKNTEAFF